Below, 32 T cell receptor beta chains from the same sample are listed, as sequenced in a study of blood T cells in healthy people across ages. With a J-beta primer mix and a sample-barcoded 5' primer, a second PCR ran about 7 to 11 cycles. TCRdb analysed the 5' RACE reads with MiXCR anew, one entry per CDR3 protein. Here the sample spans 600,000 or so distinct CDR3 sequences, approximately 30% being singletons. Sequencing was carried out using blood. These receptor sequences come from a woman aged 80 or older in good health.

With respect to this clonotype: This may be a read error: a much more frequent sequence differs by one nucleotide. This sequence joins TRBV19 and TRBJ1-5, with unresolved D. CDR3 length equals 12 residues. The V gene lost 6 bases and the J gene lost 7 bases, with 10 bases spanning the gap. Germline V gene lookup returns CDR1 LNHDA and CDR2 SQIVND (reference sequence). The CDR3 spells CASSSVGQPQHF. Written as DNA, the CDR3 is TGTGCCAGTAGCTCAGTGGGGCAGCCCCAGCATTTT.

This clonotype occurred many times. Sequence at one end of the junction differs from germline and may be a read error. The rearrangement links TRBV5-1 to TRBJ2-2, with D perhaps given as TRBD1 or TRBD2 (5 bases each). This CDR3 contains 14 residues. Germline CDR1 SGHRS, CDR2 YFSETQ. The CDR3 DNA sequence: TGCGGCAGCAATGAGGGGCCGAACACCGGGGAGCTGTTTTTT. It codes for CGSNEGPNTGELFF.

This clonotype was counted at least ten times. V is TRBV30 and J is TRBJ2-5; 7 bases align to TRBD1. There are 11 residues in the CDR3. CDR1 and CDR2 from the germline V gene are GTSNPN and SVGIG (reference sequence). CDR3 sequence reads: CAGTVEETQYF. CDR3 coding DNA: TGTGCTGGGACAGTCGAAGAGACCCAGTACTTC.

This clonotype has a handful of counts. The chain carries TRBV19 and TRBJ2-7; D may be TRBD1 (5 bases). The CDR3 consists of 14 residues. With 6 bases removed from V and 5 bases from J, the gap between germline ends came to 17 bases. Germline CDR1 and CDR2: LNHDA and SQIVND (reference sequence). Here the CDR3 reads CASRKFAGQDEQYF. The CDR3 DNA sequence: TGTGCCAGTAGGAAGTTTGCAGGGCAGGACGAGCAGTACTTC.

Remarks on this clonotype: Possible read error: a much larger clone is one base away. The chain links TRBV9 to TRBJ2-7, with 10 bases matching TRBD2. Trimming cost V 0 bases and J 7 bases; bases outside gene matches: 10. CDR3 size: 16 residues. CDR1 is SGDLS and CDR2 is YYNGEE in the germline V gene. The chain's CDR3 is CASSVATERGGGEQYF. In nucleotides, the CDR3 is TGTGCCAGCAGCGTAGCTACCGAGCGGGGGGGCGGTGAGCAGTACTTC. Full variable domain (outside the CDR3, taken from reference TRBV9 and TRBJ2-7): DSGVTQTPKHLITATGQRVTLRCSPRSGDLSVYWYQQSLDQGLQFLIQYYNGEERAKGNILERFSAQQFPDLHSELNLSSLELGDSALYFCASSVATERGGGEQYFGPGTRLTVT.

In DNA, the CDR3 is TGTGCCAGCAGCCCCATCGCGGGGGGGATTTTGTACGAGCAGTACTTC. This gives the protein CASSPIAGGILYEQYF. This sequence joins TRBV5-5 and TRBJ2-7; 9 bases agree with TRBD2. V shed 4 bases and J 4 bases; nucleotides not matched to a gene: 12. Germline lookup yields CDR1 SGHKS and CDR2 YYEKEE (reference sequence). The CDR3 covers 16 residues.

This clonotype occurred a few times. The V and J genes are TRBV6-5 and TRBJ2-2, with TRBD1 matching 8 bases. The CDR3 totals 16 residues. Germline assignment: CDR1 MNHEY and CDR2 SVGAGI. Losses at the gene ends were 0 bases for V and 7 bases for J; bases not matched to a gene: 7. As DNA, the CDR3 is TGTGCCAGCAGTTACTCGACGGACAGGGCGATCGGGGAGCTGTTTTTT. As protein: CASSYSTDRAIGELFF.

As to this clonotype: At one end the junction does not follow the germline gene, possibly because of a read error. The chain has TRBV7-2 and TRBJ2-2; D possibly corresponds to TRBD2 (5 bases). The CDR3 loop spans 12 amino acids. CDR1 and CDR2 (germline): SGHTA, FQGNSA. CDR3 sequence: CAGSLARGELFF. CDR3 coding DNA: TGTGCCGGCAGCTTAGCGCGCGGGGAGCTGTTTTTT.

This chain connects TRBV2 to TRBJ2-3; D is perhaps TRBD1 or TRBD2 (6 bases each). The germline V gene encodes CDR1 SNHLY and CDR2 FYNNEI. The CDR3 has 13 amino acids. V lost 8 bases and J 3 bases, leaving 12 bases between the germline ends. CDR3 sequence (DNA): TGTGCCAGCGGAGTAGGGGGGACAGATACGCAGTATTTT. Encoded protein: CASGVGGTDTQYF.

This clonotype was picked up a small number of times. A much larger clone differs by one base, so this may be a read error. The rearrangement joins TRBV9 to TRBJ2-1; D is undetermined. CDR1 SGDLS and CDR2 YYNGEE come from the germline V gene. CDR3 length: 12 residues. Here the CDR3 reads CASNVVNEEQFF. The CDR3 DNA reads as TGTGCCAGCAACGTAGTCAATGAGGAGCAGTTCTTC.

This clonotype has a count of ten or more. This chain links TRBV20-1 with TRBJ2-7, with D tentatively TRBD2 (6 bases). V was trimmed by 4 bases and J by 2 bases, leaving 15 bases between them. CDR3 size: 14 residues. Germline V gene sequence: CDR1 DFQATT, CDR2 SNEGSKA (reference sequence). DNA for the CDR3: TGCAGTGCTACACCGGGACTGGTTGCCTACGAGCAGTACTTC. Translating it yields CSATPGLVAYEQYF.

The CDR3 DNA is TGTGCCAGCAGCCAAGATTTGTTTCGGCAGGGGGGCTCTGGGGCCAACGTCCTGACTTTC. Translated, it gives CASSQDLFRQGGSGANVLTF. The rearrangement links TRBV3-1 to TRBJ2-6; D possibly corresponds to TRBD1 (7 bases). CDR1 is LGHDT and CDR2 is YNNKEL in the germline V gene (reference sequence). V was trimmed by 0 bases and J by 0 bases, leaving 18 bases between them. The CDR3 length is 20 residues.

This clonotype was observed at least ten times. The J gene is TRBJ1-1, the V gene TRBV20-1; D ambiguous. The CDR3 totals 15 residues. V lost 1 base, J lost 1 base, and 13 bases lay in between. Germline-derived CDR1 and CDR2 are DFQATT and SNEGSKA (reference sequence). CDR3 in amino acids: CSARVPASRNTEAFF. In DNA, the CDR3 is TGCAGTGCTAGAGTTCCCGCCAGTAGGAACACTGAAGCTTTCTTT.

The table lists this clonotype with many counts. V usage is TRBV20-1 and J usage is TRBJ2-7, with 8 bases matching TRBD1. Trimming removed 8 bases from V and 2 bases from J; junction bases left unmatched: 8. This CDR3 has 13 amino acids. Per the germline V gene, CDR1 is DFQATT and CDR2 is SNEGSKA (reference sequence). CDR3 in amino acids: CSTTQGAAYEQYF. The CDR3 DNA reads TGCAGTACGACGCAGGGGGCGGCCTACGAGCAGTACTTC.

The sample holds a few counts of this clonotype. This may arise from a read error, as a much more abundant clone is one base away. The V call is TRBV3-1, the J call TRBJ2-5; D not resolved. This CDR3 comprises 12 residues. Germline CDR1 reads LGHDT; CDR2 reads YNNKEL (reference sequence). This CDR3 is CASSSNQETRYF. The CDR3 nucleotides read TGTGCCAGCAGTTCCAACCAAGAGACCCGGTACTTC.

This rearrangement joins TRBV20-1 to TRBJ2-7, with 9 bases matching TRBD1. V lost 4 bases and J lost 5; bases outside the gene matches: 6. Germline V gives CDR1 DFQATT, CDR2 SNEGSKA (reference sequence). The CDR3 is 13 residues long. DNA of the CDR3: TGCAGTGCTACCGGGACAGGGCATCACGAGCAGTACTTC. It translates to CSATGTGHHEQYF.

The rearrangement links TRBV7-2 to TRBJ1-2, with D unclear. This CDR3 spans 15 amino acids. Germline loops: CDR1 SGHTA, CDR2 FQGNSA. V was pared by 1 base and J by 13 bases, with 22 bases between. The DNA of the CDR3 is TGTGCCAGCAGCTTAGATGGACGTTCTAACTATGGTTGCACCTTC. Encoded protein: CASSLDGRSNYGCTF.

This clonotype has a count of ten or more. This chain links TRBV5-1 with TRBJ1-2; perhaps TRBD1 as D (5 bases). The V gene lost 3 bases and the J gene lost 6 bases, with 12 bases spanning the gap. The length of the CDR3 is 13 residues. The germline gives CDR1 SGHRS, CDR2 YFSETQ. The CDR3 spells CASSYGGTNGYTF. The CDR3 DNA reads TGCGCCAGCAGCTACGGGGGTACGAATGGCTACACCTTC.

As regards this clonotype: A much bigger clone sits one base away, suggesting this may be a read error. The gene calls are TRBV29-1 and TRBJ2-3, with TRBD2 as a possible D gene (6 bases). CDR1 is SQVTM, CDR2 ANQGSEA, per germline. CDR3 length: 13 residues. Trimming shortened V by 3 bases and J by 10 bases, and 17 bases separated the two germline ends. The CDR3 DNA reads as TGCAGCGTTGATTCGGGGGACGGGAGTTCGCAGTATTTT. Translated, it gives CSVDSGDGSSQYF.

This clonotype was picked up a small number of times. The chain couples TRBV20-1 to TRBJ1-5; D may be TRBD1 (5 bases). CDR3 size: 15 residues. Germline V gene data show CDR1 as DFQATT and CDR2 as SNEGSKA (reference sequence). With 2 bases removed from V and 0 bases from J, the gap between germline ends came to 11 bases. This CDR3 is CSARRRGYSNQPQHF. The CDR3 nucleotides are TGCAGTGCTAGAAGGAGGGGTTATAGCAATCAGCCCCAGCATTTT.

To note about this clonotype: A read error is possible here, since a much larger clone lies one base away. The rearrangement joins TRBV27 to TRBJ2-7; 7 bases align to TRBD1. The CDR3 runs to 15 residues. Per germline, CDR1 MNHEY and CDR2 SMNVEV (reference sequence). Unmatched junction bases numbered 13, after V lost 6 bases and J lost 5 bases. Here the CDR3 DNA reads TGTGCCAGCAGACCTACCAGACAGGGATACAACGAGCAGTACTTC. Amino acid sequence: CASRPTRQGYNEQYF.

With respect to this clonotype: This may be a read error, as it is one base from a much larger clone. The V and J genes are TRBV30 and TRBJ2-1; TRBD1 agrees at 7 bases. The J call could be wrong; TRBJ2-7 is a better fit for the DNA end. The germline gives CDR1 GTSNPN, CDR2 SVGIG (reference sequence). This CDR3 is built from 14 residues. CDR3 nucleotides: TGTGCCTGGGGGGACAGCCCCTCCTACAATGAGCAGTACTTC. Translation gives CAWGDSPSYNEQYF.

The table lists this clonotype with a few counts. V is TRBV12-3 or TRBV12-4 and J is TRBJ1-1; D not certain. V gave up 2 bases and J gave up 2 bases, with 9 bases separating them. The CDR3 consists of 14 residues. In DNA, the CDR3 is TGTGCCAGCAGTTTAATCATGGTCAACACTGAAGCTTTCTTT. Translation gives CASSLIMVNTEAFF.

CDR3 sequence reads: CSATPTEQYF. The CDR3 bases are TGCAGTGCCACACCGACAGAGCAGTACTTC. This chain links TRBV20-1 with TRBJ2-5; maybe TRBD1 (5 bases). The germline V gene has CDR1 DFQATT and CDR2 SNEGSKA (reference sequence). This CDR3 has 10 residues. The V end lost 6 bases, the J end lost 11 bases, and 13 bases lay between the germline ends.

V is TRBV20-1 and J is TRBJ2-2, with D maybe TRBD2 (5 bases). Per the germline V gene, CDR1 is DFQATT and CDR2 is SNEGSKA (reference sequence). Trimming took 4 bases from V and 6 from J, leaving 12 bases between them. The CDR3 loop spans 13 amino acids. Written as DNA, the CDR3 is TGCAGTGCTACCAGCCCGGGATCCGGGGAGCTGTTTTTT. Protein product: CSATSPGSGELFF.

V gene TRBV20-1 combines with J gene TRBJ2-7; possible D gene TRBD2, 6 bases. V shed 5 bases and J shed 2 bases, with 16 bases lying between them. The CDR3 covers 14 residues. The germline V gene encodes CDR1 DFQATT and CDR2 SNEGSKA (reference sequence). CDR3 region: CSAYGGRRTYEQYF. CDR3 DNA sequence: TGCAGTGCTTACGGGGGACGCAGGACCTACGAGCAGTACTTC.

This clonotype has a handful of counts. V gene TRBV9 combines with J gene TRBJ1-6, with a tentative D call TRBD1 (5 bases). The V gene lost 0 bases and the J gene lost 14 bases, with 15 bases spanning the gap. This CDR3 comprises 14 residues. CDR1 and CDR2 from the germline V gene are SGDLS and YYNGEE. In DNA form, the CDR3 reads TGTGCCAGCAGCGTAGGGGACGGGGGTGTTTCCCTCCACTTT. As protein: CASSVGDGGVSLHF. The full variable domain, rest sourced from reference TRBV9 and TRBJ1-6, is DSGVTQTPKHLITATGQRVTLRCSPRSGDLSVYWYQQSLDQGLQFLIQYYNGEERAKGNILERFSAQQFPDLHSELNLSSLELGDSALYFCASSVGDGGVSLHFGNGTRLTVT.

This clonotype was seen many times. The chain carries TRBV6-5 and TRBJ2-7; 8 bases are a match to TRBD1. The CDR3 spans 15 residues. CDR1 and CDR2 (germline): MNHEY, SVGAGI. V gave up 6 bases and J gave up 6 bases; unmatched junction bases: 13. The CDR3 here is CASRSPRTGISEQYF. The DNA for the CDR3 is TGTGCCAGCAGATCTCCCCGGACAGGGATAAGCGAGCAGTACTTC.

There are many counts of this clonotype. The chain has TRBV2 and TRBJ2-1; 8 bases align to TRBD2. The CDR3 runs 15 residues. V trimming: 5 bases; J trimming: 3 bases; junction bases outside the gene matches: 6. Germline V gene lookup returns CDR1 SNHLY and CDR2 FYNNEI. DNA of the CDR3: TGTGCCAGCAGTCCCGTCACTAGCGGCTACAATGAGCAGTTCTTC. It yields the protein CASSPVTSGYNEQFF.

Remarks on this clonotype: With a much larger clone just one base away, this may be a read error. The chain employs TRBV28 and TRBJ2-1, with 10 bases aligning to TRBD1. The end of the DNA is better explained by TRBJ2-7, so the J call may be wrong. The CDR3 spans 16 residues. Germline CDR1 MDHEN, CDR2 SYDVKM. CDR3 sequence (DNA): TGTGCCAGCAGTTTTATCCGGGGACAGGGGTACAATGAGCAGTACTTC. Translation: CASSFIRGQGYNEQYF.

Comment on this clonotype: With a much larger clone just one base away, this may be a read error. CDR3 amino acids: CSVDTTGGEDTQYF. CDR3 sequence (DNA): TGCAGCGTTGATACGACAGGGGGCGAAGATACGCAGTATTTT. The chain combines TRBV29-1 with TRBJ2-3, with 10 bases fitting TRBD1. The CDR3 consists of 14 residues. Germline lookup yields CDR1 SQVTM and CDR2 ANQGSEA. The ends lost 3 bases at V and 5 bases at J; junction bases unmatched: 5.

The genes are TRBV25-1 and TRBJ2-7, with D perhaps TRBD2 (7 bases). The germline V gene has CDR1 MGHDK and CDR2 SYGVNS. The CDR3 runs to 14 residues. With 2 bases removed from V and 6 bases from J, the gap between germline ends came to 14 bases. The CDR3 spells CASSEAGAKVEQYF. CDR3 coding DNA: TGTGCCAGCAGTGAAGCGGGGGCCAAGGTCGAGCAGTACTTC.